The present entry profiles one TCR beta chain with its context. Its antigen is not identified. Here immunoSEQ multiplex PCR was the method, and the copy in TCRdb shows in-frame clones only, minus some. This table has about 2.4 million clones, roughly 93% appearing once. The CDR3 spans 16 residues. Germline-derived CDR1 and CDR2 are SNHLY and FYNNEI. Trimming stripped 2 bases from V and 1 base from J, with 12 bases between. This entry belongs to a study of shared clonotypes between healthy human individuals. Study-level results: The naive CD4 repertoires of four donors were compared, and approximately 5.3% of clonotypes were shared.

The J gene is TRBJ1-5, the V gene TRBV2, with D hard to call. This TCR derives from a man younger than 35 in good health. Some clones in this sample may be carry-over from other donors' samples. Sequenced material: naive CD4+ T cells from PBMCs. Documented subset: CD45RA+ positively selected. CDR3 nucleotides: TGTGCCAGCAGTGAATATGGCAGTCGGAGCAATCAGCCCCAGCATTTT. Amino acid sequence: CASSEYGSRSNQPQHF.